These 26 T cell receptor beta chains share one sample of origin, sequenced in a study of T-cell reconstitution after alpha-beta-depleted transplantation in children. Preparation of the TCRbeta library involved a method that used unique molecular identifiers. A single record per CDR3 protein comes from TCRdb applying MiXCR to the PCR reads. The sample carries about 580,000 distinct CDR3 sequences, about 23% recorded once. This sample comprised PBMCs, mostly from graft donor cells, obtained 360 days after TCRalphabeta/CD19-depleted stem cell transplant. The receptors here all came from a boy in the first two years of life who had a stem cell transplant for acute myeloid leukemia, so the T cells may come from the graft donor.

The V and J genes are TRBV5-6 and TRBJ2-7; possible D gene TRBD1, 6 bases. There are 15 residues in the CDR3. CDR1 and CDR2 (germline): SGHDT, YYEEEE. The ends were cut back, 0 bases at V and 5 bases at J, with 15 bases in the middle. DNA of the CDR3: TGTGCCAGCAGCTTGGACGGGGACAAGAGGCACGAGCAGTACTTC. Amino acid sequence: CASSLDGDKRHEQYF.

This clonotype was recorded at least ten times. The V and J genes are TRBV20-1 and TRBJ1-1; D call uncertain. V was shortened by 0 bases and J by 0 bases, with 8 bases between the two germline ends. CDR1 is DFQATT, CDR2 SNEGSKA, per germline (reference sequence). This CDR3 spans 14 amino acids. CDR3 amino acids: CSARDLLLNTEAFF. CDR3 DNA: TGCAGTGCTAGAGATCTACTGTTGAACACTGAAGCTTTCTTT.

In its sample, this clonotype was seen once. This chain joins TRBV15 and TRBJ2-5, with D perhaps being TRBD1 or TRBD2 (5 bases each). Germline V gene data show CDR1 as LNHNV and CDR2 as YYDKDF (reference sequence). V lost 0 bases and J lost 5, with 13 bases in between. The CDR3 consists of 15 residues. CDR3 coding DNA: TGTGCCACCAGCAGAGATCAAGGGTGGGGGGAGACCCAGTACTTC. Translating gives CATSRDQGWGETQYF.

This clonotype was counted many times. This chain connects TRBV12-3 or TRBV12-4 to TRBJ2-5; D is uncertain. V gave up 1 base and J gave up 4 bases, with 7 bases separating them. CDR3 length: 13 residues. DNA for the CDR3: TGTGCCAGCAGTTTAGAAGGGTTAGAGACCCAGTACTTC. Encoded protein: CASSLEGLETQYF.

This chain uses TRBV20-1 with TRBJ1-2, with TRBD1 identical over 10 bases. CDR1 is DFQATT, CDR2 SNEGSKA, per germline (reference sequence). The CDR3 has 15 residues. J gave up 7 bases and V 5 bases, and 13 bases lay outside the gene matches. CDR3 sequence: CSARQGATNLGGYTF. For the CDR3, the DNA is TGCAGTGCTCGACAGGGGGCGACGAATCTGGGTGGCTACACCTTC.

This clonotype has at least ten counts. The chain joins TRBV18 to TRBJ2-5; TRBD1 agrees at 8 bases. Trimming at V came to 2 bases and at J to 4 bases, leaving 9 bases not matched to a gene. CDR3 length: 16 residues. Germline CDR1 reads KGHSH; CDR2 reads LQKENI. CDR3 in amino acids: CASSPMSPQGGETQYF. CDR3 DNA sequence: TGTGCCAGCTCACCAATGTCTCCACAGGGGGGAGAGACCCAGTACTTC.

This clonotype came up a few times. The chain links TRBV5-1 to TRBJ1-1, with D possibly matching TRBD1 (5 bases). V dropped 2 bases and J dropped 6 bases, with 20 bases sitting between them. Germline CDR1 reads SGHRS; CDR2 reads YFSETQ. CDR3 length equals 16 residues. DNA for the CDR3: TGCGCCAGCAGCTTAGTGGCAGGGACTACCAGGGCTGAAGCTTTCTTT. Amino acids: CASSLVAGTTRAEAFF.

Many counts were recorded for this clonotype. The CDR3 DNA reads as TGTGCCAGCAGTTGGGCAGGGGGCAGAGATGAGCAGTTCTTC. Encoded protein: CASSWAGGRDEQFF. The chain uses TRBV12-3 or TRBV12-4 and TRBJ2-1, with 8 nucleotides matching TRBD1. This CDR3 has 14 amino acids. Losses at the gene ends were 4 bases for V and 8 bases for J; bases not matched to a gene: 7.

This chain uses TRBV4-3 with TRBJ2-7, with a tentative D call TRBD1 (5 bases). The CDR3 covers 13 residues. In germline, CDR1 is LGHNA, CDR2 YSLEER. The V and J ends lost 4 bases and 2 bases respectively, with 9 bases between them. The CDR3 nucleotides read TGCGCCAGCAGCCGGGGCCTGACCTACGAGCAGTACTTC. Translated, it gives CASSRGLTYEQYF.

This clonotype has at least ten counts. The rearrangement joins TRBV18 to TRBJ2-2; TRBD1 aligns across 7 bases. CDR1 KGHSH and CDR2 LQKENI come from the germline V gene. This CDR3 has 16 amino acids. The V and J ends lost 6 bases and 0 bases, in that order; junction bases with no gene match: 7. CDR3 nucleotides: TGTGCCAGCTCGCCTAGGACAGGAACGAACACCGGGGAGCTGTTTTTT. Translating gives CASSPRTGTNTGELFF.

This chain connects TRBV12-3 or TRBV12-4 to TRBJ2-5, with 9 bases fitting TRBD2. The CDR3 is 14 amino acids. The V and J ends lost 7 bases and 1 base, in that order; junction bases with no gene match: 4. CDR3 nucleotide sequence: TGTGCCAGCACTCCAGCGGGGGGCCAAGAGACCCAGTACTTC. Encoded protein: CASTPAGGQETQYF.

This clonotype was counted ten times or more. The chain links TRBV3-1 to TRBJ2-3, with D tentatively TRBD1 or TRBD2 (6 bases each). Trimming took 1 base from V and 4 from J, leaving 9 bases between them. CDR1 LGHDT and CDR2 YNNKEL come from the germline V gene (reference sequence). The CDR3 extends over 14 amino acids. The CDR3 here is CASSQARGADTQYF. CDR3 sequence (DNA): TGTGCCAGCAGCCAAGCAAGGGGGGCAGATACGCAGTATTTT.

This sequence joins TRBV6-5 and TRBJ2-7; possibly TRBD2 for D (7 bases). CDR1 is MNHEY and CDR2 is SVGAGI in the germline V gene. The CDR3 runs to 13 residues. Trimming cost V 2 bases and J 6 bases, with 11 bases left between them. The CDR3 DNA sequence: TGTGCCAGCAGTTACGGGGGGGCCTTCGAGCAGTACTTC. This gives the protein CASSYGGAFEQYF.

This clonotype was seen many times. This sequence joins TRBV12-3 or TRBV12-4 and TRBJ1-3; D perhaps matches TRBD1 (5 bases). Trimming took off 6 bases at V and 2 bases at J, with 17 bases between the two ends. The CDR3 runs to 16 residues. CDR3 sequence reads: CASRQSGQGAGNTIYF. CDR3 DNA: TGTGCCAGCAGACAGTCCGGGCAGGGCGCTGGAAACACCATATATTTT.

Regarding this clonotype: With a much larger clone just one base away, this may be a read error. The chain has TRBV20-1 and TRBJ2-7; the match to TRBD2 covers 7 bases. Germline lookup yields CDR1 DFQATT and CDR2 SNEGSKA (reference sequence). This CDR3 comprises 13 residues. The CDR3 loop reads CSAEAGESCEQYF. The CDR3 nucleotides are TGCAGTGCTGAGGCGGGGGAGTCCTGCGAGCAGTACTTC.

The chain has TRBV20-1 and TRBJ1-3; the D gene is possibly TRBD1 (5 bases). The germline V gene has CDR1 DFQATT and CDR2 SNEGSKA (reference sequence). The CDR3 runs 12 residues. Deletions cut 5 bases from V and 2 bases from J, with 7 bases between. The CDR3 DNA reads TGCAGTGCTGAGGGGCCTGGAAACACCATATATTTT. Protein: CSAEGPGNTIYF.

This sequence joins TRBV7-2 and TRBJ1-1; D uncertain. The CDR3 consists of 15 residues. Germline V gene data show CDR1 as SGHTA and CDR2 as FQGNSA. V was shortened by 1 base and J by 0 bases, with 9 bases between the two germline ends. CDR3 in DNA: TGTGCCAGCAGCTTAGGGTCTCTACTGAACACTGAAGCTTTCTTT. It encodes CASSLGSLLNTEAFF.

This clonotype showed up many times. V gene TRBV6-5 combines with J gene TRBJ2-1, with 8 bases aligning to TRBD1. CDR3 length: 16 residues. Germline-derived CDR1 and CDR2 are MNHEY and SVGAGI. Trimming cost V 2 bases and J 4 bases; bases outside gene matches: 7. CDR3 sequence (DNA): TGTGCCAGCAGTTACGCCCGGGACAGGAATTACAATGAGCAGTTCTTC. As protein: CASSYARDRNYNEQFF.

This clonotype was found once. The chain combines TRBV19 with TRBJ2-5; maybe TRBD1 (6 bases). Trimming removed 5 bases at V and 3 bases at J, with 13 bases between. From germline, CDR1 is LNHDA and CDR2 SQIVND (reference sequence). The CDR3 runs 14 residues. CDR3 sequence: CASSAFSGEETQYF. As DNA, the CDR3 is TGTGCCAGTAGTGCGTTCTCAGGGGAAGAGACCCAGTACTTC.

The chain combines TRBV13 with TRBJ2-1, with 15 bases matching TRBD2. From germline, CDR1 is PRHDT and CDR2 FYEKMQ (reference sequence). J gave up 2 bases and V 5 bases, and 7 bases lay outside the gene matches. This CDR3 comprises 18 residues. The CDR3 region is CASSPFGLAGGTYNEQFF. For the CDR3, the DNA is TGTGCCAGCAGCCCCTTCGGACTAGCGGGGGGGACCTACAATGAGCAGTTCTTC.

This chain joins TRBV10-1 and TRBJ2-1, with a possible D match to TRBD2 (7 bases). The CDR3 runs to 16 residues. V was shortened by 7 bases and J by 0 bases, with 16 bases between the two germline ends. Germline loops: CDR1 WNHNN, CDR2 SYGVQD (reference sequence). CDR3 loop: CASTGRGPTSYNEQFF. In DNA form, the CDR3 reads TGCGCCAGCACGGGGCGGGGGCCCACCTCCTACAATGAGCAGTTCTTC.

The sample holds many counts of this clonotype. The CDR3 here is CASSQPQGRSGYTF. The CDR3 nucleotides read TGTGCCAGCAGCCAACCACAGGGAAGGAGTGGCTACACCTTC. The gene calls are TRBV4-2 and TRBJ1-2; a weak D match, TRBD1 (6 bases). Germline loops: CDR1 LGHNA, CDR2 YNFKEQ. The CDR3 extends over 14 amino acids. The V and J ends lost 2 bases and 7 bases respectively, with 14 bases between them.

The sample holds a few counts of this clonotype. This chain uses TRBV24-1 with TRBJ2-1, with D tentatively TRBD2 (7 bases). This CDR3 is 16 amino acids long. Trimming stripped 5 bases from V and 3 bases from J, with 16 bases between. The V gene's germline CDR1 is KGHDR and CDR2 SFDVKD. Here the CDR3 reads CATSGPGEGIYNEQFF. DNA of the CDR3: TGTGCCACCAGTGGACCAGGGGAGGGAATCTACAATGAGCAGTTCTTC.

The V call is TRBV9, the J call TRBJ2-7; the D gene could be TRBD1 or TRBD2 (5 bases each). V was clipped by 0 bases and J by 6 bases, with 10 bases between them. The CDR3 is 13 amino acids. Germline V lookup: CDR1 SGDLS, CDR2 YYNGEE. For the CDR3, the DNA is TGTGCCAGCAGCGTAGCTTTGGGGGTCGAGCAGTACTTC. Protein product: CASSVALGVEQYF.

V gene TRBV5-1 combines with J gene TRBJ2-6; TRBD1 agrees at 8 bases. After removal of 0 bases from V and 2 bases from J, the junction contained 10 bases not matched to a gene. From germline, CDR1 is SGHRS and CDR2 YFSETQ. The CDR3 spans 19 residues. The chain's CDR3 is CASSLDPDRGFTGANVLTF. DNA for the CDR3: TGCGCCAGCAGCTTGGACCCCGACAGGGGCTTCACTGGGGCCAACGTCCTGACTTTC.

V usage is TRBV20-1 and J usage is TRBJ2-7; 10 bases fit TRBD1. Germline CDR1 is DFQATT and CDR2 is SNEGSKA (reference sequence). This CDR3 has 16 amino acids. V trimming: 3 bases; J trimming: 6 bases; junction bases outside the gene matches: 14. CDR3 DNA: TGCAGTGCTAGTGGCCAATACCCGACAGGGGGCGCCGAGCAGTACGTC. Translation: CSASGQYPTGGAEQYV.